Each of the 3 T cell receptor beta chains below was sequenced from the same sample in a study of blood T cell repertoires in COVID-19. TCRdb's table, derived via immunoSEQ multiplex PCR, lists solely in-frame clones and lacks some. The sample lists around 500,000 clones, 80% to 90% occurring once. The sample was peripheral blood. These receptors came from a human donor in a cohort sampled during active COVID-19.

This clone was counted once. The chain carries TRBV11-3 and TRBJ2-1; 10 nucleotides match TRBD2. After removal of 5 bases from V and 2 bases from J, the junction contained 3 bases not matched to a gene. Germline V gene lookup returns CDR1 SGHNT and CDR2 YENEEA. The CDR3 sequence is 15 residues long. This CDR3 reads CASSQTSGAYNEQFF. For the CDR3, the DNA is TGTGCCAGCAGCCAAACTAGCGGGGCCTACAATGAGCAGTTCTTC.

The chain links TRBV6-2 or TRBV6-3 to TRBJ1-2; 9 bases match TRBD1. The CDR3 loop spans 15 amino acids. Losses at the gene ends were 5 bases for V and 5 bases for J; bases not matched to a gene: 9. From germline, CDR1 is MNHEY and CDR2 SVGEGT. The CDR3: CASSLNTGGVYGYTF. The CDR3 DNA is TGTGCCAGCAGTCTAAATACAGGGGGCGTATATGGCTACACCTTC.

This chain joins TRBV19 and TRBJ1-4, with 8 bases that match TRBD1. The CDR3 runs 14 residues. Germline trimming cut 3 bases from V and 6 bases from J; bases unmatched to any gene: 3. Germline V gene data show CDR1 as LNHDA and CDR2 as SQIVND (reference sequence). In DNA form, the CDR3 reads TGTGCCAGTAGTATTCCACAGGGGGATGAAAAACTGTTTTTT. This encodes CASSIPQGDEKLFF.